Listed below are T cell receptor beta chains from one sample, sequenced in a study of blood T cell repertoires in COVID-19. This table comes from immunoSEQ multiplex PCR, and its TCRdb copy is limited to in-frame clones, with some not included. The table records approximately 230,000 clones, approximately 79% of them present only once. Sequencing was done on a sample of peripheral blood. The receptors come from a woman aged 35 to 49 with active or convalescent COVID-19. CDR3s leave out the opening cysteine and the closing phenylalanine or tryptophan.

v_gene,len,CDR3aa
TRBV12-3/TRBV12-4,10,ASSTHRDKAF
TRBV30,12,AWRTGGRSDTQY
TRBV30,13,AWSEGRDYNSPLH
TRBV6-6,10,ASSGDNQPQH
TRBV6-5,10,ASTGSPYEQY
TRBV6-5,12,ASSYGQGGYGYT
TRBV28,13,ASSLTGASTDTQY
TRBV7-9,14,ASSRSGTSGGLTLF
TRBV5-8,15,ASSLLVVRGPGYGYT
TRBV6-4,12,ASSDGGAADTQY
TRBV6-5,12,ASSYSTGFYEQY
TRBV30,13,AWSVPTGDNSPLH
TRBV27,11,ASSLYGRTEAF
TRBV6-6,13,ASRSPTGGDTEAF
TRBV18,10,ASSRVGGGYT
TRBV12-3/TRBV12-4,10,ASSLGTGLTF
TRBV5-6,11,ASSFGSSNIQY
TRBV6-1,15,ASSEARGPQSTDTQY
TRBV5-1,14,ASSKSQDFSGNTIY
TRBV30,10,AWTGVTGELF
TRBV7-9,13,ASSPTGGRSGELF
TRBV12-5,13,ASGSRTGSNEKLF
TRBV19,12,ASSHGSGEETQY
TRBV12-3/TRBV12-4,11,ASSPGQEDGYT
TRBV15,13,ATSRDGQVEDTQY
TRBV12-3/TRBV12-4,11,ASNAGGNYGYT
TRBV30,11,AWSPPFLRGYT
TRBV9,10,ASSVGLDTQY
TRBV7-9,12,ASSADRGTYEQY
TRBV5-1,14,ASSLQGQSSTDTQY
TRBV11-2,11,ASSTGTLNEQF
TRBV27,13,ASSLLAVTYNEQF
TRBV28,14,ASSYLRGQGLDGYT
TRBV5-5,11,ASSSLGREKLF
TRBV6-5,11,ASLVLGDREQY
TRBV6-5,12,ASQRDFRSYEQY
TRBV15,11,ATSRDREETQY
TRBV9,14,ASSYLSGGPTGELF
TRBV5-1,13,ASSGTGGSRQPQH
TRBV6-5,11,ATKRGKDTEAF
TRBV30,13,AWSVGGTGDEKLF
TRBV28,15,ASRTWPSGDSYNEQF
TRBV2,10,ASSIGARELF
TRBV12-3/TRBV12-4,11,ASSRDRGYGYT
TRBV5-4,13,ASSPPSGGPTEQF
TRBV18,13,ASSPVGQGRYEQY
TRBV9,12,ASSVVSGRSEAF
TRBV5-1,15,ASSLAVGERNNYGYT
TRBV28,14,ASSFPGQGGRTEAF
TRBV28,14,ASSPILRSNTGELF